This T cell receptor (beta chain) came from a study of cytomegalovirus exposure and HLA in healthy donors. PCR was performed using 60 Vbeta and 13 Jbeta primers. Some clones are missing from TCRdb's copy, which holds only in-frame ones; the method was immunoSEQ multiplex PCR. There are approximately 110,000 clones in the sample; 79% occur only once, and 3.1% lies in the top ten. The sequencing sample was made of PBMCs. The receptor comes from a woman aged 40 to 50 in good health and CMV-seronegative.

The CDR3 loop reads CASSILTSELAGELFF. The CDR3 DNA sequence: TGTGCCAGCAGCATCCTCACTAGCGAACTGGCCGGGGAGCTGTTTTTT. The J gene is TRBJ2-2, the V gene TRBV7-8; the match to TRBD2 covers 7 bases. The CDR3 consists of 16 residues. Germline assignment: CDR1 SGHVS and CDR2 FQNEAQ. With V trimmed by 5 bases and J by 6 bases, 12 bases remained unmatched.